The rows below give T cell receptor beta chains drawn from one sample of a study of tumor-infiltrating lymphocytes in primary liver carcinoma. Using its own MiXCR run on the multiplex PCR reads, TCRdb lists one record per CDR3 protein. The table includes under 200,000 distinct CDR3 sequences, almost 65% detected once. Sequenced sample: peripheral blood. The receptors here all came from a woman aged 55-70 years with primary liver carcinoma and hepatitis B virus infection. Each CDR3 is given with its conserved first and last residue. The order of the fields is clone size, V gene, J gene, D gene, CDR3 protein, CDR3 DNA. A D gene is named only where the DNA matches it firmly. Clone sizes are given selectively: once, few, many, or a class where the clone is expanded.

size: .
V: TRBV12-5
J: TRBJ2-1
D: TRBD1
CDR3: CASGSGQGLDEQFF
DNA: TGTGCTAGTGGTTCGGGACAGGGGTTAGATGAGCAGTTCTTC

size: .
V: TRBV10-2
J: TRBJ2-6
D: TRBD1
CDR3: CACSILGQGASGANVLTF
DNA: TGCGCCTGCAGTATTCTTGGACAGGGGGCTTCTGGGGCCAACGTCCTGACTTTC

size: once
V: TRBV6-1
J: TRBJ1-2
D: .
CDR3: CATHGTLYDYTF
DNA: TGTGCCACCCACGGGACGCTCTATGACTACACCTTC

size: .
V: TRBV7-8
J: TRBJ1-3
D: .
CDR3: CASNLGSFDSGNTIYF
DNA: TGTGCCAGCAACTTAGGGAGCTTCGACTCTGGAAACACCATATATTTT

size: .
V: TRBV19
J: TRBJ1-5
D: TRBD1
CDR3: CASRLGQGPNQPQHF
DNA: TGTGCCAGTAGATTGGGACAGGGACCCAATCAGCCCCAGCATTTT

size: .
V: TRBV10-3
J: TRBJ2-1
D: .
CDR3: CAISGPRYNEQFF
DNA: TGTGCCATCAGCGGACCACGCTACAATGAGCAGTTCTTC

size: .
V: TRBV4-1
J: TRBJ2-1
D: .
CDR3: CANSQKQGWDNEQFF
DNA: TGCGCCAACAGCCAAAAACAGGGATGGGATAATGAGCAGTTCTTC

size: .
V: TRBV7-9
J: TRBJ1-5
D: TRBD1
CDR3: CASGLDRGGNQPQHF
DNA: TGTGCCAGCGGCTTAGACAGGGGGGGCAATCAGCCCCAGCATTTT

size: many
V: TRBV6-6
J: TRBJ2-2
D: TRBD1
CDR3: CASSRDRESGELFF
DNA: TGTGCCAGCAGTCGGGACAGGGAGTCCGGGGAGCTGTTTTTT

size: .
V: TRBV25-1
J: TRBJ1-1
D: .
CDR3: CASSDQGLAAFF
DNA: TGTGCCAGCAGTGACCAAGGGCTGGCGGCTTTCTTT

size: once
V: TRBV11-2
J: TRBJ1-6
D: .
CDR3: CASSLWDFHQNSPLHF
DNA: TGTGCCAGCAGCTTATGGGATTTTCACCAAAATTCACCCCTCCACTTT

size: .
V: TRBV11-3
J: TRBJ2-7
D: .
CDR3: CASSLGPAGESSYKQYF
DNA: TGTGCCAGCAGCTTAGGGCCGGCGGGTGAAAGCTCCTACAAGCAGTACTTC

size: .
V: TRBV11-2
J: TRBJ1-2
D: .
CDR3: CASSLQSPWGRLNYGYTF
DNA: TGTGCCAGTAGCTTACAATCCCCATGGGGCCGACTTAACTATGGCTACACCTTC

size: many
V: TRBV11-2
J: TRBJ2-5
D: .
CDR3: CASKSPLQETQYF
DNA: TGTGCCAGCAAATCGCCCTTACAAGAGACCCAGTACTTC

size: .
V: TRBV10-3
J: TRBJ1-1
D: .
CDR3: CAISDKTGNTEAFF
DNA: TGTGCCATCAGTGACAAAACAGGGAACACTGAAGCTTTCTTT

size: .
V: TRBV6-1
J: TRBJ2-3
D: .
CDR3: CASSEQRGTDTQYF
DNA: TGTGCCAGCAGTGAACAGAGGGGCACAGATACGCAGTATTTT

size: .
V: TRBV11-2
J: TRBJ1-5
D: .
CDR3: CGSSSLGNNQPQHF
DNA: TGTGGCAGCAGCTCACTGGGGAACAATCAGCCCCAGCATTTT

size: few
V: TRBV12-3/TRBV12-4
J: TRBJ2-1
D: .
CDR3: CASSKEAEQFF
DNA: TGTGCCAGCAGTAAGGAGGCAGAGCAGTTCTTC

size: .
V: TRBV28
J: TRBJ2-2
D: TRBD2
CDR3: CASSELAGGRTGELFF
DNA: TGTGCCAGCAGTGAACTAGCGGGAGGGCGGACCGGGGAGCTGTTTTTT

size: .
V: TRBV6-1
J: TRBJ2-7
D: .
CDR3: CGSSDPSGSSYEQYF
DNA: TGTGGCAGCAGTGACCCAAGTGGTAGCTCCTACGAGCAGTACTTC

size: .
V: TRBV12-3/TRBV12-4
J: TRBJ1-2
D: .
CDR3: CASRGIGTGYTF
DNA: TGTGCCAGCAGAGGAATAGGGACCGGCTACACCTTC

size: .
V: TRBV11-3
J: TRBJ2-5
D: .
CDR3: CASSLDMYQETQYF
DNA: TGTGCAAGCAGCTTAGACATGTACCAAGAGACCCAGTACTTC

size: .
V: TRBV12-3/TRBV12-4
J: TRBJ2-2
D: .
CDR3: CASRDRTTGGLFF
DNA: TGTGCCAGCAGGGACAGAACCACCGGGGGGCTGTTTTTT

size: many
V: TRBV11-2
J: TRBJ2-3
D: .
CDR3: CASSLESGPGEQYF
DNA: TGTGCCAGCAGCTTAGAGAGTGGACCGGGGGAGCAGTATTTT

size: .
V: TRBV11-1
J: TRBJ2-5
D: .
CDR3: CASSTYRVTETQYF
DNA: TGTGCCAGCAGCACCTACAGGGTAACGGAGACCCAGTACTTC

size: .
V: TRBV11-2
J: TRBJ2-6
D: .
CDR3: CASSSVLVPTSGANVLTF
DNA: TGTGCTAGCAGCTCAGTACTAGTGCCGACCTCTGGGGCCAACGTCCTGACTTTC

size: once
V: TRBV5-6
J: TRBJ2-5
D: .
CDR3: CASSSPGGLSQDTQYF
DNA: TGTGCCAGCAGCTCCCCAGGGGGACTTAGCCAAGATACCCAGTACTTC

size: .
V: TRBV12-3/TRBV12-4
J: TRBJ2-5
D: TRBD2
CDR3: CANNFRGTSAKETQYF
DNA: TGTGCCAACAATTTTCGAGGAACTAGCGCTAAAGAGACCCAGTACTTC